Shown below are 28 T cell receptor beta chains from a single sample sequenced in a study of CD8 T cells in ankylosing spondylitis. MiXCR, run by TCRdb on the 5' RACE reads, gives a single entry per CDR3 protein. Of roughly 91,000 distinct CDR3 sequences in the sample, roughly 8.3% were seen once. Material: blood, either unsorted or a sorted T cell fraction (not recorded which). Every receptor here comes from a male donor with ankylosing spondylitis or in good health (not recorded which).

This clonotype was seen at least ten times. The chain uses TRBV5-1 and TRBJ2-4; TRBD1 matches 8 bases. Germline CDR1 SGHRS, CDR2 YFSETQ. V lost 3 bases and J lost 8; bases outside the gene matches: 4. The CDR3 runs 13 residues. Written as DNA, the CDR3 is TGCGCCAGCAGCTCCCAGGGGGCCTACATTCAGTACTTC. Translated: CASSSQGAYIQYF.

In this sample, this clonotype turned up many times. The V gene is TRBV20-1, the J gene TRBJ2-5; D may be TRBD2 (6 bases). This CDR3 region has 12 residues. V was cut by 4 bases and J by 2 bases, with 8 bases left in between. Germline V gives CDR1 DFQATT, CDR2 SNEGSKA (reference sequence). As DNA, the CDR3 is TGCAGTGCTACGGGAGCACAAGAGACCCAGTACTTC. Protein sequence: CSATGAQETQYF.

The chain recombines TRBV7-3 with TRBJ2-2, with D possibly TRBD1 on 5 matching bases. In germline, CDR1 is SGHTA, CDR2 FQGTGA. V lost 5 bases and J 4 bases, leaving 14 bases between the germline ends. CDR3 size: 15 residues. The CDR3 reads CASSPTTQGTGELFF. The CDR3 DNA reads as TGTGCCAGCAGCCCGACCACTCAGGGCACCGGGGAGCTGTTTTTT.

The table lists this clonotype with many counts. The chain uses TRBV12-3 or TRBV12-4 and TRBJ2-3, with 9 nucleotides matching TRBD2. The length of the CDR3 is 14 residues. With V trimmed by 2 bases and J by 8 bases, 5 bases remained unmatched. CDR3 region: CASSLSRGGLTQYF. The CDR3 region has the DNA TGTGCCAGCAGTTTATCGCGGGGGGGCCTTACGCAGTATTTT.

This clonotype occurred many times. This rearrangement joins TRBV12-3 or TRBV12-4 to TRBJ2-7, with TRBD2 identical over 10 bases. Unmatched junction bases numbered 0, after V lost 2 bases and J lost 2 bases. The length of the CDR3 is 14 residues. The DNA of the CDR3 is TGTGCCAGCAGTTTAACTAGCGGGGCCTACGAGCAGTACTTC. Encoded protein: CASSLTSGAYEQYF.

The chain carries TRBV6-2 or TRBV6-3 and TRBJ2-3; D ambiguous. V gave up 6 bases and J gave up 2 bases, with 21 bases separating them. The CDR3 has 17 residues. Germline assignment: CDR1 MNHEY and CDR2 SVGEGT. In DNA form, the CDR3 reads TGTGCCAGCAGCTATCTCCGGCACAGCGTTTACACAGATACGCAGTATTTT. Protein: CASSYLRHSVYTDTQYF.

This clonotype was found many times. This rearrangement joins TRBV7-3 to TRBJ2-3, with 7 bases that match TRBD1. From germline, CDR1 is SGHTA and CDR2 FQGTGA. This CDR3 is 15 amino acids long. V lost 5 bases to trimming and J lost 2 bases; unmatched junction nucleotides: 7. The CDR3 coding sequence is TGTGCCAGCAGCCAAAGACAGGGACCCACAGATACGCAGTATTTT. Residues: CASSQRQGPTDTQYF.

In this sample, this clonotype turned up many times. V and J are TRBV20-1 and TRBJ2-3; no reliable D call. V shed 1 base and J shed 0 bases, with 5 bases lying between them. Germline V gives CDR1 DFQATT, CDR2 SNEGSKA (reference sequence). CDR3 size: 13 residues. CDR3 sequence reads: CSARVGSTDTQYF. CDR3 DNA sequence: TGCAGTGCTAGAGTAGGGAGCACAGATACGCAGTATTTT.

This clonotype was picked up many times. The V call is TRBV27, the J call TRBJ1-1; D remains unclear. Germline V CDR1 and CDR2: MNHEY, SMNVEV (reference sequence). The length of the CDR3 is 14 residues. Trimming removed 6 bases at V and 0 bases at J, with 11 bases between. The CDR3 region has the DNA TGTGCCAGCAGCCGACGAGGGCTGAACACTGAAGCTTTCTTT. Its translation: CASSRRGLNTEAFF.

This clonotype has ten or more counts. This chain joins TRBV29-1 and TRBJ1-4; D is perhaps TRBD1 (6 bases). In germline, CDR1 is SQVTM, CDR2 ANQGSEA. Trimming took off 1 base at V and 8 bases at J, with 20 bases between the two ends. This CDR3 comprises 16 residues. DNA of the CDR3: TGCAGCGTTGAAGTTCGGCGCCTAGGGGGGAAGGAAAAACTGTTTTTT. This translates into CSVEVRRLGGKEKLFF.

This clonotype has at least ten counts. This rearrangement joins TRBV12-3 or TRBV12-4 to TRBJ1-2; no clear D gene. The length of the CDR3 is 13 residues. V lost 3 bases and J lost 8, with 13 bases in between. CDR3 DNA sequence: TGTGCCAGCAGTTTTCCCATAGTAGGGGGCTACACCTTC. Its protein product is CASSFPIVGGYTF.

This clonotype was counted ten times or more. The chain employs TRBV10-3 and TRBJ1-5; 7 bases are shared with TRBD1. This CDR3 has 14 amino acids. Trimming at V came to 4 bases and at J to 7 bases, leaving 7 bases not matched to a gene. The germline V gene encodes CDR1 ENHRY and CDR2 SYGVKD. The CDR3 loop reads CAISGTGDLQPQHF. The CDR3 bases are TGTGCCATCAGTGGAACAGGGGATTTGCAGCCCCAGCATTTT.

This clonotype was counted ten times or more. For the CDR3, the DNA is TGTGCCAGTAGTACCCTCATGGAGCATTATGTCCGACGGCCCCAGCATTTT. Translating gives CASSTLMEHYVRRPQHF. The chain links TRBV19 to TRBJ1-5, with D hard to call. Per germline, CDR1 LNHDA and CDR2 SQIVND (reference sequence). The CDR3 totals 17 residues. V was shortened by 4 bases and J by 9 bases, with 25 bases between the two germline ends.

The chain couples TRBV29-1 to TRBJ2-5; TRBD1 matches at 7 bases. CDR1 is SQVTM, CDR2 ANQGSEA, per germline. The V and J ends lost 4 bases and 1 base, in that order; junction bases with no gene match: 6. CDR3 length: 14 residues. The CDR3 nucleotides are TGCAGCGTTGTCGTTAACAGGGGCCAAGAGACCCAGTACTTC. It codes for CSVVVNRGQETQYF.

This clonotype was observed many times. The CDR3 coding sequence is TGTGCCTGGGAGGGGGCTCCTCGGGAGCAGTTCTTC. As protein: CAWEGAPREQFF. The chain joins TRBV30 to TRBJ2-1; 7 nucleotides line up with TRBD1. V lost 5 bases to trimming and J lost 10 bases; unmatched junction nucleotides: 8. The germline V gene has CDR1 GTSNPN and CDR2 SVGIG (reference sequence). The CDR3 consists of 12 residues. Full variable domain (rest looked up from reference TRBV30 and TRBJ2-1): SQTIHQWPATLVQPVGSPLSLECTVEGTSNPNLYWYRQAAGRGLQLLFYSVGIGQISSEVPQNLSASRPQDRQFILSSKKLLLSDSGFYLCAWEGAPREQFFGPGTRLTVL.

This clonotype was detected many times. The CDR3 is CASSPPGYEQYF. In DNA, the CDR3 is TGTGCCAGCAGCCCACCTGGATACGAGCAGTACTTC. This chain connects TRBV7-8 to TRBJ2-7; D is undetermined. V lost 5 bases and J 4 bases, leaving 9 bases between the germline ends. In germline, CDR1 is SGHVS, CDR2 FQNEAQ. The CDR3 length is 12 residues.

Ten or more counts support this clonotype. The chain uses TRBV11-2 and TRBJ2-7; D gene unclear. Trimming cost V 4 bases and J 7 bases, with 8 bases left between them. CDR3 length equals 11 residues. The germline V gene encodes CDR1 SGHAT and CDR2 FQNNGV. CDR3 DNA: TGTGCCAGCAGCTCCATTCAGGAGCAGTACTTC. It yields the protein CASSSIQEQYF. Supplemented by reference TRBV11-2 and TRBJ2-7, the full variable domain reads EAGVAQSPRYKIIEKRQSVAFWCNPISGHATLYWYQQILGQGPKLLIQFQNNGVVDDSQLPKDRFSAERLKGVDSTLKIQPAKLEDSAVYLCASSSIQEQYFGPGTRLTVT.

This clonotype was observed at least ten times. The J gene is TRBJ2-3, the V gene TRBV5-1; 13 nucleotides align to TRBD2. Germline V gene lookup returns CDR1 SGHRS and CDR2 YFSETQ. V shed 4 bases, J shed 4 bases, and the junction held 6 bases outside the gene matches. This CDR3 region has 16 residues. CDR3: CASSIGLAGVPDTQYF. CDR3 bases: TGCGCCAGCAGCATCGGACTAGCGGGAGTACCAGATACGCAGTATTTT.

This clonotype was counted between two and nine times. V usage is TRBV25-1 and J usage is TRBJ1-6, with D possibly TRBD1 on 6 matching bases. Looked up from germline, CDR1 is MGHDK and CDR2 is SYGVNS. The CDR3 contains 12 residues. V dropped 7 bases and J dropped 6 bases, with 7 bases sitting between them. In DNA, the CDR3 is TGTGCCAGCACCAGGGGTAATTCACCCCTCCACTTT. This sequence encodes CASTRGNSPLHF. The whole variable domain, filled in from reference TRBV25-1 and TRBJ1-6, reads EADIYQTPRYLVIGTGKKITLECSQTMGHDKMYWYQQDPGMELHLIHYSYGVNSTEKGDLSSESTVSRIRTEHFPLTLESARPSHTSQYLCASTRGNSPLHFGNGTRLTVT.

This clonotype was counted ten times or more. The chain links TRBV5-1 to TRBJ2-1; 10 bases are a match to TRBD2. V shed 4 bases and J 11 bases; nucleotides not matched to a gene: 9. This CDR3 has 14 amino acids. Germline V lookup: CDR1 SGHRS, CDR2 YFSETQ. CDR3 nucleotide sequence: TGCGCCAGCAGCCCAAGTAGCGGGAGGAGCCAGCAGTTCTTC. It encodes CASSPSSGRSQQFF.

In this sample, this clonotype turned up many times. The chain joins TRBV20-1 to TRBJ2-2; no firm D call. CDR1 is DFQATT, CDR2 SNEGSKA, per germline (reference sequence). This CDR3 region has 12 residues. Trimming pared 3 bases from V and 6 bases from J, leaving 8 bases between. The CDR3 nucleotides are TGCAGTGCTAGCCGGGCCGCCGGGGAGCTGTTTTTT. Translating gives CSASRAAGELFF.

The table lists this clonotype with a few counts. The CDR3 region is CASSQDWDRQETQYF. CDR3 nucleotides: TGCGCCAGCAGCCAGGACTGGGACAGGCAAGAGACCCAGTACTTC. V gene TRBV4-1 combines with J gene TRBJ2-5; 8 bases are a match to TRBD1. The CDR3 contains 15 residues. J gave up 2 bases and V 3 bases, and 5 bases lay outside the gene matches. Germline values: CDR1 MGHRA, CDR2 YSYEKL.

This clonotype was seen repeatedly, ten times or more. The chain joins TRBV7-8 to TRBJ2-2; the D is unclear. Trimming stripped 6 bases from V and 6 bases from J, with 14 bases between. There are 14 residues in the CDR3. Germline V CDR1 and CDR2: SGHVS, FQNEAQ. This CDR3 is CASRTSRLPGELFF. The CDR3 DNA sequence: TGTGCCAGCAGAACCTCCCGGCTCCCCGGGGAGCTGTTTTTT.

This clonotype was seen repeatedly, ten times or more. The chain links TRBV20-1 to TRBJ2-1, with no clear D. CDR1 and CDR2 (germline): DFQATT, SNEGSKA (reference sequence). The ends were cut back, 2 bases at V and 0 bases at J, with 14 bases in the middle. This CDR3 comprises 16 residues. For the CDR3, the DNA is TGCAGTGCTAGAAGTTATCGCTCGAGCTCCTACAATGAGCAGTTCTTC. It yields the protein CSARSYRSSSYNEQFF.

This clonotype has at least ten counts. This sequence joins TRBV29-1 and TRBJ2-1, with TRBD1 matching 11 bases. The germline V gene encodes CDR1 SQVTM and CDR2 ANQGSEA. The CDR3 has 14 residues. Trimming cost V 7 bases and J 6 bases; bases outside gene matches: 8. This CDR3 is CSAEDRGRPNEQFF. CDR3 nucleotides: TGCAGCGCCGAGGACAGGGGGCGCCCCAATGAGCAGTTCTTC.

This clonotype appeared many times. The V and J genes are TRBV11-2 and TRBJ2-1; 7 positions match TRBD2. The V gene's germline CDR1 is SGHAT and CDR2 FQNNGV. The V segment lost 3 bases and the J segment 7 bases; nucleotides outside the gene matches: 15. The CDR3 is 17 residues long. DNA for the CDR3: TGTGCCAGCAGCTTGTCCCCGGGAGGACTAACGGGGAATGAGCAGTTCTTC. Protein product: CASSLSPGGLTGNEQFF.

Many counts were recorded for this clonotype. This chain uses TRBV15 with TRBJ2-1; no clear D. This CDR3 spans 15 amino acids. V lost 1 base and J lost 4, with 11 bases in between. CDR1 LNHNV and CDR2 YYDKDF come from the germline V gene (reference sequence). This CDR3 reads CATSRARTLYNEQFF. In nucleotides, the CDR3 is TGTGCCACCAGCAGAGCGAGGACCCTTTACAATGAGCAGTTCTTC.

This clonotype was detected a few times. This chain links TRBV10-3 with TRBJ2-1, with D possibly being TRBD2 (6 bases). The CDR3 consists of 14 residues. CDR1 and CDR2 from the germline V gene are ENHRY and SYGVKD. V was trimmed by 6 bases and J by 9 bases, leaving 18 bases between them. The CDR3 loop reads CAIRVGGGVGEQFF. Here the CDR3 DNA reads TGTGCCATCAGGGTCGGGGGAGGTGTCGGTGAGCAGTTCTTC.